These 29 T cell receptor beta chains were all obtained from the same sample, sequenced in a study of blood T cell repertoires in COVID-19. Using immunoSEQ multiplex PCR, the repertoire was profiled, and TCRdb retains in-frame clones only, with some absent. This sample has hundreds of thousands of clones, with around 85% found just once. The sample was PBMCs or T cells enriched from blood (not recorded which). These receptors originate from a woman between 40 and 50 years old who had recovered from COVID-19.

The V call is TRBV3-1 (or the pseudogene TRBV3-2), the J call TRBJ2-3, with TRBD2 identical over 10 bases. The germline V gene encodes CDR1 LGHDT and CDR2 YNNKEL (reference sequence). J gave up 3 bases and V 3 bases, and 9 bases lay outside the gene matches. The CDR3 has 17 residues. The CDR3 here is CASSQLNSGRRTDTQYF. The CDR3 DNA follows: TGTGCCAGCAGCCAGTTAAATAGCGGGAGGAGGACAGATACGCAGTATTTT.

The V call is TRBV12-3 or TRBV12-4, the J call TRBJ2-7; D is undetermined. The CDR3 loop spans 13 amino acids. V was cut by 3 bases and J by 5 bases, with 11 bases left in between. This CDR3 is CASSLTGFDEQYF. CDR3 bases: TGTGCCAGCAGTTTGACCGGGTTCGACGAGCAGTACTTC.

J is TRBJ2-7 and V is TRBV6-5; D remains unclear. The V end was cut by 7 bases, the J end by 0 bases, with 13 bases between. This CDR3 is built from 14 residues. From germline, CDR1 is MNHEY and CDR2 SVGAGI. The CDR3 loop reads CASTSGRNSYEQYF. Written as DNA, the CDR3 is TGTGCCAGCACCTCAGGTCGGAACTCCTACGAGCAGTACTTC.

This clone was seen a single time. CDR3 in DNA: TGTGCCAGCAGGAAGGGGGTGGCAGATACGCAGTATTTT. Translation gives CASRKGVADTQYF. V gene TRBV7-9 combines with J gene TRBJ2-3, with D possibly being TRBD1 (6 bases). The V and J ends lost 6 bases and 4 bases respectively, with 11 bases between them. From germline, CDR1 is SEHNR and CDR2 FQNEAQ (reference sequence). The CDR3 runs to 13 residues.

The chain recombines TRBV19 with TRBJ2-2; 9 bases map to TRBD2. CDR1 and CDR2 from the germline V gene are LNHDA and SQIVND (reference sequence). V trimming: 5 bases; J trimming: 7 bases; junction bases outside the gene matches: 11. The CDR3 consists of 16 residues. CDR3 in DNA: TGTGCCAGTAGTCGCCGACTAGCGGTGGGTGGCGGGGAGCTGTTTTTT. The encoded protein is CASSRRLAVGGGELFF. Full variable domain (missing parts from reference TRBV19 and TRBJ2-2): DGGITQSPKYLFRKEGQNVTLSCEQNLNHDAMYWYRQDPGQGLRLIYYSQIVNDFQKGDIAEGYSVSREKKESFPLTVTSAQKNPTAFYLCASSRRLAVGGGELFFGEGSRLTVL.

The rearrangement uses TRBV4-1 and TRBJ1-1; the D is unclear. Looked up from germline, CDR1 is MGHRA and CDR2 is YSYEKL. V lost 0 bases and J lost 2, with 10 bases in between. The CDR3 sequence is 15 residues long. Here the CDR3 DNA reads TGCGCCAGCAGCCAAGAGGGAGCCAGCAACACTGAAGCTTTCTTT. Its translation: CASSQEGASNTEAFF.

The chain has TRBV19 and TRBJ1-4; D is uncertain. V was shortened by 6 bases and J by 8 bases, with 19 bases between the two germline ends. The CDR3 length is 15 residues. The germline V gene has CDR1 LNHDA and CDR2 SQIVND (reference sequence). DNA of the CDR3: TGTGCCAGTAGCCATCGGCCCCCCCAGAGGGAAAAACTGTTTTTT. The encoded protein is CASSHRPPQREKLFF.

The chain's CDR3 is CASNSRDRGGEQYF. The CDR3 region has the DNA TGTGCCAGCAATAGCCGGGACAGGGGGGGCGAGCAGTACTTC. The rearrangement links TRBV6-5 to TRBJ2-7; 11 bases fit TRBD1. The CDR3 length is 14 residues. CDR1 and CDR2 (germline): MNHEY, SVGAGI. The V segment lost 7 bases and the J segment 6 bases; nucleotides outside the gene matches: 8.

The rearrangement uses TRBV11-2 and TRBJ1-2, with TRBD1 as a possible D gene (6 bases). V lost 5 bases, J lost 2 bases, and 9 bases lay in between. The CDR3 extends over 13 amino acids. The germline gives CDR1 SGHAT, CDR2 FQNNGV. The CDR3 sequence: CASSPDRNYGYTF. The CDR3 nucleotides are TGTGCCAGCAGCCCCGACAGGAACTATGGCTACACCTTC.

The chain recombines TRBV19 with TRBJ2-1, with D possibly being TRBD2 (6 bases). V was cut by 3 bases and J by 4 bases, with 16 bases left in between. Germline V gene data show CDR1 as LNHDA and CDR2 as SQIVND (reference sequence). The CDR3 is 16 residues long. The CDR3 sequence is CASSIGGKPPYNEQFF. For the CDR3, the DNA is TGTGCCAGTAGTATTGGCGGGAAGCCTCCATACAATGAGCAGTTCTTC. Looking up the rest from reference TRBV19 and TRBJ2-1 gives the full variable domain: DGGITQSPKYLFRKEGQNVTLSCEQNLNHDAMYWYRQDPGQGLRLIYYSQIVNDFQKGDIAEGYSVSREKKESFPLTVTSAQKNPTAFYLCASSIGGKPPYNEQFFGPGTRLTVL.

This rearrangement joins TRBV4-3 to TRBJ1-3; D remains unclear. CDR3 size: 13 residues. V gave up 0 bases and J gave up 4 bases, with 4 bases separating them. CDR1 and CDR2 (germline): LGHNA, YSLEER. CDR3 protein: CASSQELGNTIYF. In nucleotides, the CDR3 is TGCGCCAGCAGCCAAGAACTCGGAAACACCATATATTTT.

The rearrangement uses TRBV28 and TRBJ2-1, with 9 bases identical to TRBD1. V was clipped by 5 bases and J by 9 bases; unmatched bases: 8. The CDR3 sequence is 14 residues long. In germline, CDR1 is MDHEN, CDR2 SYDVKM. CDR3 in DNA: TGTGCCAGCAGTATCGACAGGGGGGAAGGTGAGCAGTTCTTC. The encoded protein is CASSIDRGEGEQFF.

The chain carries TRBV4-1 and TRBJ1-1; weak D call: TRBD1 (6 bases). The CDR3 is 16 amino acids. Trimming shortened V by 4 bases and J by 0 bases, and 15 bases separated the two germline ends. CDR1 is MGHRA and CDR2 is YSYEKL in the germline V gene. The CDR3 loop is CASSRWTESMNTEAFF. In nucleotides, the CDR3 is TGCGCCAGCAGCCGGTGGACAGAGTCTATGAACACTGAAGCTTTCTTT.

J is TRBJ2-1 and V is TRBV27; 14 bases agree with TRBD2. V was pared by 5 bases and J by 7 bases, with 10 bases of the junction left unmatched. CDR1 is MNHEY and CDR2 is SMNVEV in the germline V gene (reference sequence). CDR3 size: 17 residues. The DNA of the CDR3 is TGTGCCAGCAGTCAGATCGGGACTAGCGGGGGATGGAATGAGCAGTTCTTC. Translated: CASSQIGTSGGWNEQFF.

The J gene is TRBJ1-2, the V gene TRBV28, with TRBD1 as a possible D gene (5 bases). The CDR3 runs 12 residues. The germline V gene encodes CDR1 MDHEN and CDR2 SYDVKM. V dropped 7 bases and J dropped 7 bases, with 13 bases sitting between them. For the CDR3, the DNA is TGTGCCAGCAAGTTAGGGGTAGGTGGCTACACCTTC. Translation gives CASKLGVGGYTF.

This clone appeared a few times. The chain couples TRBV14 to TRBJ2-7; D perhaps matches TRBD2 (6 bases). Germline-derived CDR1 and CDR2 are SGHDN and FVKESK. The V end was cut by 2 bases, the J end by 3 bases, with 17 bases between. CDR3 length equals 16 residues. CDR3 DNA sequence: TGTGCCAGCAGCCAACTAACCCGGGACTCCTACTACGAGCAGTACTTC. Translated: CASSQLTRDSYYEQYF.

The chain couples TRBV7-8 to TRBJ1-1; no clear D gene. Germline CDR1 and CDR2: SGHVS and FQNEAQ. This CDR3 has 14 residues. Trimming took off 2 bases at V and 7 bases at J, with 14 bases between the two ends. The chain's CDR3 is CASSLSHPGDEAFF. Written as DNA, the CDR3 is TGTGCCAGCAGCTTAAGTCACCCAGGCGATGAAGCTTTCTTT. The whole variable domain, remainder taken from reference TRBV7-8 and TRBJ1-1, is GAGVSQSPRYKVAKRGQDVALRCDPISGHVSLFWYQQALGQGPEFLTYFQNEAQLDKSGLPSDRFFAERPEGSVSTLKIQRTQQEDSAVYLCASSLSHPGDEAFFGQGTRLTVV.

The chain links TRBV19 to TRBJ1-2; 8 nucleotides agree with TRBD1. This CDR3 has 12 amino acids. CDR1 is LNHDA, CDR2 SQIVND, per germline (reference sequence). With V trimmed by 10 bases and J by 4 bases, 5 bases remained unmatched. This chain's CDR3 is CATGQVGYGYTF. CDR3 coding DNA: TGTGCCACGGGACAGGTTGGCTATGGCTACACCTTC.

The chain recombines TRBV11-2 with TRBJ2-7; 7 bases match TRBD2. The CDR3 has 18 residues. Germline V gene lookup returns CDR1 SGHAT and CDR2 FQNNGV. V was clipped by 1 base and J by 7 bases; unmatched bases: 19. In nucleotides, the CDR3 is TGTGCCAGCAGCTTAGGAGGGGTCCTAGCGGCTCCCTCCTCAGAGCAGTACTTC. It yields the protein CASSLGGVLAAPSSEQYF.

This clone was found once. The V call is TRBV7-2, the J call TRBJ2-7; D is possibly TRBD1 (5 bases). CDR1 is SGHTA and CDR2 is FQGNSA in the germline V gene. CDR3 length: 17 amino acids. The V gene lost 2 bases and the J gene lost 2 bases, with 19 bases spanning the gap. CDR3: CASSLYAARGPTYEQYF. The DNA for the CDR3 is TGTGCCAGCAGCTTATACGCCGCTAGGGGCCCGACCTACGAGCAGTACTTC.

J is TRBJ2-7 and V is TRBV18, with 9 bases identical to TRBD1. The CDR3 runs to 15 residues. Germline V gene lookup returns CDR1 KGHSH and CDR2 LQKENI. With V trimmed by 3 bases and J by 5 bases, 8 bases remained unmatched. CDR3 sequence (DNA): TGTGCCAGCTCACCCCTACAGGGGGCGGAAAACGAGCAGTACTTC. Protein product: CASSPLQGAENEQYF.

V and J are TRBV28 and TRBJ2-7, with 11 bases fitting TRBD2. This CDR3 spans 14 amino acids. Germline CDR1 reads MDHEN; CDR2 reads SYDVKM. After removal of 5 bases from V and 4 bases from J, the junction contained 4 bases not matched to a gene. CDR3 sequence (DNA): TGTGCCAGCAGTCCTCTAGCGGGAGGATACGAGCAGTACTTC. This translates into CASSPLAGGYEQYF. The whole variable domain, filled in from reference TRBV28 and TRBJ2-7, reads DVKVTQSSRYLVKRTGEKVFLECVQDMDHENMFWYRQDPGLGLRLIYFSYDVKMKEKGDIPEGYSVSREKKERFSLILESASTNQTSMYLCASSPLAGGYEQYFGPGTRLTVT.

This clone was seen a few times. The J gene is TRBJ2-2, the V gene TRBV2; the match to TRBD1 covers 7 bases. In germline, CDR1 is SNHLY, CDR2 FYNNEI. This CDR3 has 16 residues. The J segment lost 0 bases and the V segment lost 3 bases, leaving 4 bases of the junction unmatched. CDR3 coding DNA: TGTGCCAGCAGTGAGGGGGACAGTACGAACACCGGGGAGCTGTTTTTT. This encodes CASSEGDSTNTGELFF.

The rearrangement joins TRBV27 to TRBJ2-5; the match to TRBD1 covers 10 bases. J lost 6 bases, V lost 6 bases, and 13 bases had no gene match. This CDR3 has 16 residues. Germline V CDR1 and CDR2: MNHEY, SMNVEV (reference sequence). CDR3 sequence reads: CASSSDPGQGRKTQYF. The CDR3 region has the DNA TGTGCCAGCAGCTCGGACCCGGGACAGGGGAGAAAGACCCAGTACTTC.

The gene calls are TRBV7-2 and TRBJ1-4, with D possibly matching TRBD1 (5 bases). V lost 7 bases, J lost 8 bases, and 20 bases lay in between. There are 15 residues in the CDR3. Germline CDR1 reads SGHTA; CDR2 reads FQGNSA. CDR3 in DNA: TGTGCCAGCACTCCCCAGGGAGGCGGTCGGGAAAAACTGTTTTTT. Encoded protein: CASTPQGGGREKLFF.

The chain couples TRBV21-1 to TRBJ1-4; TRBD1 was called by the table and not checked on the DNA. TRBV21-1 is a documented pseudogene. The CDR3 has 13 residues. This CDR3 reads CASLCLGGEKLFF. Here the CDR3 DNA reads TGTGCCAGCTTATGTTTAGGGGGAGAAAAACTGTTTTTT.

The chain combines TRBV19 with TRBJ2-1; D is unclear. The ends were cut back, 1 base at V and 0 bases at J, with 7 bases in the middle. The CDR3 loop spans 15 amino acids. Germline V gene data show CDR1 as LNHDA and CDR2 as SQIVND (reference sequence). DNA of the CDR3: TGTGCCAGTAGTATAGCGGCTAGCTCCTACAATGAGCAGTTCTTC. Translation gives CASSIAASSYNEQFF.

The chain couples TRBV4-3 to TRBJ2-3, with 10 nucleotides matching TRBD1. Germline V gene lookup returns CDR1 LGHNA and CDR2 YSLEER. The CDR3 is made up of 17 amino acids. The V segment lost 1 base and the J segment 4 bases; nucleotides outside the gene matches: 8. The CDR3 spells CASSQGPGTGVADTQYF. The CDR3 DNA follows: TGCGCCAGCAGCCAAGGGCCCGGGACAGGGGTGGCAGATACGCAGTATTTT.

The chain carries TRBV27 and TRBJ1-5; D is unclear. Trimming removed 6 bases from V and 0 bases from J, with 12 bases in between. Per germline, CDR1 MNHEY and CDR2 SMNVEV (reference sequence). CDR3 length equals 15 residues. CDR3 DNA sequence: TGTGCCAGCAGAGAAATGAGCCATAGCAATCAGCCCCAGCATTTT. It specifies CASREMSHSNQPQHF.